These 6 T cell receptor beta chains share one sample of origin, sequenced in a study of T cell repertoires in cytomegalovirus infection. TCRdb re-derived calls from the reads in MiXCR, one entry per CDR3 protein. The sample includes about 98,000 distinct CDR3 sequences, 16% seen only once; the top ten take approximately 7.9%. Sequencing input: PBMCs. These receptors were collected from a human donor in good health (CMV status not recorded). Some clones in this sample may be carry-over from other donors' samples.

The chain employs TRBV10-3 and TRBJ2-3; D may correspond to TRBD1 or TRBD2 (5 bases each). Trimming pared 6 bases from V and 6 bases from J, leaving 25 bases between. The CDR3 totals 17 residues. Germline values: CDR1 ENHRY, CDR2 SYGVKD. CDR3 loop: CAISVTLRGVSMDTQYF. The CDR3 nucleotides are TGTGCCATCAGCGTAACCCTCCGGGGCGTCTCCATGGATACGCAGTATTTT.

This clonotype was seen at least ten times. The chain carries TRBV4-1 and TRBJ1-3; unclear D gene. V lost 1 base and J 0 bases, leaving 10 bases between the germline ends. This CDR3 has 16 residues. Germline assignment: CDR1 MGHRA and CDR2 YSYEKL. CDR3 sequence (DNA): TGCGCCAGCAGCCAAGTACACACTTACTCTGGAAACACCATATATTTT. It specifies CASSQVHTYSGNTIYF.

Many counts were recorded for this clonotype. The V call is TRBV20-1, the J call TRBJ1-2; 10 nucleotides line up with TRBD1. Germline assignment: CDR1 DFQATT and CDR2 SNEGSKA (reference sequence). J gave up 0 bases and V 7 bases, and 8 bases lay outside the gene matches. The CDR3 consists of 15 residues. CDR3 region: CSVEDRGFSNYGYTF. In nucleotides, the CDR3 is TGCAGTGTAGAGGACAGGGGGTTTTCTAACTATGGCTACACCTTC.

The chain is built from TRBV2 and TRBJ2-2; the match to TRBD1 covers 7 bases. Trimming removed 4 bases from V and 6 bases from J; junction bases left unmatched: 11. CDR1 and CDR2 (germline): SNHLY, FYNNEI. The CDR3 totals 16 residues. The CDR3 protein is CASSVSPDRRSGELFF. CDR3 nucleotide sequence: TGTGCCAGCAGTGTAAGCCCGGACAGGAGGTCCGGGGAGCTGTTTTTT.

This clonotype has more than one count but fewer than ten. V usage is TRBV29-1 and J usage is TRBJ1-4, with D hard to call. V dropped 4 bases and J dropped 8 bases, with 8 bases sitting between them. CDR3 length: 11 amino acids. The germline V gene encodes CDR1 SQVTM and CDR2 ANQGSEA. The CDR3 DNA is TGCAGCGTTGTGGACCGGGAAAAACTGTTTTTT. It is translated as CSVVDREKLFF.

This clonotype was recorded many times. The gene calls are TRBV7-9 and TRBJ2-7, with D hard to call. CDR3 length: 17 residues. The V end was cut by 1 base, the J end by 1 base, with 17 bases between. CDR1 SEHNR and CDR2 FQNEAQ come from the germline V gene (reference sequence). CDR3 loop: CASSLVSNEWGSYEQYF. The CDR3 nucleotides are TGTGCCAGCAGCTTAGTATCAAATGAATGGGGATCCTACGAGCAGTACTTC.